This T cell receptor (beta chain) appears in the sequencing data of a study of T cell responses to AZD1222 COVID-19 vaccine. General study results and limits: Regions 160-218 and 743-854 dominated among vaccine-associated CD4 TCRs spanning spike. Just 5 to 7 AZD1222 recipients tested seropositive at baseline. The sample set comprised mostly white British donors with more females, and clonal diversity was possibly underestimated.

The junction had 4 bases not matched to a gene; V was cut back by 7 bases and J by 2 bases. CDR1 is MNHEY and CDR2 is SVGAGI in the germline V gene. This CDR3 has 13 residues. A remark on this clone: Its target is not known.

The data were produced by immunoSEQ multiplex PCR, yet TCRdb's version contains in-frame clones alone and is incomplete. The data show under 150,000 clones, about 89% seen once. The sequences come from peripheral blood, collected on day 0 of MenACWY control vaccination. This receptor was identified in an adult in good health. This chain connects TRBV6-5 to TRBJ1-2; 7 bases line up with TRBD1. The CDR3 nucleotides read TGTGCCAGCATGTGGACAGGCAACTATGGCTACACCTTC. Translating it yields CASMWTGNYGYTF.